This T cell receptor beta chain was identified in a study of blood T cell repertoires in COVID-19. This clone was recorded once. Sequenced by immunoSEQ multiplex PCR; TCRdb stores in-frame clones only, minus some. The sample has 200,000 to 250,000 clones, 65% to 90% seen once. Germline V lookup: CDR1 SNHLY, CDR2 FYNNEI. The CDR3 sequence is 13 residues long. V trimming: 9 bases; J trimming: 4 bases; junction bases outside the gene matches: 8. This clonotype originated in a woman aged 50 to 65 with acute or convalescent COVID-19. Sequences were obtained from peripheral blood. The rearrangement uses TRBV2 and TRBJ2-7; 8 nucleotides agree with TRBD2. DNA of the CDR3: TGTGCCAGTTCGCCGGGACTAGAATACGAGCAGTACTTC. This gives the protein CASSPGLEYEQYF.